The next 29 T cell receptor beta chains were all read from a single sample in a study of T cells in Graves' hyperthyroidism and ophthalmopathy. Amplification targeted TCR beta CDR3 regions from RNA transcripts. The HTBI set primed first-round TCR CDR3 RT-PCR. TCRdb itself ran the multiplex PCR reads through MiXCR, one entry per CDR3 protein. This sample has approximately 530,000 distinct CDR3 sequences, with 15% to 20% found just once. Input material: blood. The receptors shown here come from a man aged 35 to 55 with Graves' ophthalmopathy.

A few counts support this clonotype. The junction departs from the called germline gene at one end, perhaps through a read error. This rearrangement joins TRBV4-2 to TRBJ2-7, with unresolved D. Germline CDR1 LGHNA, CDR2 YNFKEQ. The length of the CDR3 is 13 residues. CDR3 loop: CASSQDLTYEQYF. CDR3 in DNA: TGCGCCAGCAGCCAAGATTTAACCTACGAGCAGTACTTC.

This chain connects TRBV3-1 to TRBJ2-7; D gene unclear. Germline V gene sequence: CDR1 LGHDT, CDR2 YNNKEL (reference sequence). Deletions cut 0 bases from V and 0 bases from J, with 9 bases between. The CDR3 has 15 residues. CDR3 sequence: CASSQELSSSYEQYF. Written as DNA, the CDR3 is TGTGCCAGCAGCCAAGAACTATCGAGCTCCTACGAGCAGTACTTC.

This clonotype turned up a few times. The chain recombines TRBV10-3 with TRBJ1-3; D possibly corresponds to TRBD1 (5 bases). The CDR3 consists of 17 residues. Germline values: CDR1 ENHRY, CDR2 SYGVKD. The V gene lost 5 bases and the J gene lost 0 bases, with 17 bases spanning the gap. CDR3 bases: TGTGCCATCAGTATAACGGACGGGACGAACTCTGGAAACACCATATATTTT. Protein sequence: CAISITDGTNSGNTIYF.

This clonotype was seen only once. The chain links TRBV20-1 to TRBJ2-7; 8 bases are shared with TRBD2. CDR1 DFQATT and CDR2 SNEGSKA come from the germline V gene (reference sequence). V trimming: 6 bases; J trimming: 0 bases; junction bases outside the gene matches: 7. The CDR3 is 14 residues long. This CDR3 reads CSANSGRGSYEQYF. The CDR3 DNA sequence: TGCAGTGCCAACAGCGGGAGAGGCTCCTACGAGCAGTACTTC.

CDR3 loop: CASSPGDAANEKLFF. The DNA for the CDR3 is TGTGCCAGCAGCCCCGGGGATGCGGCTAATGAAAAACTGTTTTTT. The V call is TRBV9, the J call TRBJ1-4, with D unresolved. Germline V gives CDR1 SGDLS, CDR2 YYNGEE. Trimming pared 4 bases from V and 3 bases from J, leaving 13 bases between. This CDR3 comprises 15 residues.

V gene TRBV20-1 combines with J gene TRBJ2-1; tentative D call: TRBD2 (5 bases). The CDR3 is made up of 17 amino acids. V shed 6 bases and J shed 8 bases, with 29 bases lying between them. Per the germline V gene, CDR1 is DFQATT and CDR2 is SNEGSKA (reference sequence). The CDR3 reads CSATTSSRFPGGYEQFF. CDR3 coding DNA: TGCAGTGCCACCACCTCATCTAGGTTTCCAGGCGGGTATGAGCAGTTCTTC.

The J gene is TRBJ1-1, the V gene TRBV4-3; D possibly corresponds to TRBD1 (5 bases). CDR3 length: 16 amino acids. CDR1 and CDR2 (germline): LGHNA, YSLEER. Trimming stripped 1 base from V and 1 base from J, with 13 bases between. The CDR3 nucleotides are TGCGCCAGCAGCCAAGTCCCGGGACCCGGGAACACTGAAGCTTTCTTT. Its translation is CASSQVPGPGNTEAFF.

This clonotype was observed a handful of times. This chain links TRBV12-3 or TRBV12-4 with TRBJ1-1, with D uncertain. V dropped 0 bases and J dropped 3 bases, with 8 bases sitting between them. CDR3 length: 14 residues. CDR3 loop: CASSLAGLDTEAFF. The CDR3 DNA reads as TGTGCCAGCAGTTTAGCAGGTCTGGACACTGAAGCTTTCTTT.

This clonotype occurred many times. The rearrangement links TRBV6-1 to TRBJ1-5; 7 nucleotides line up with TRBD1. This CDR3 spans 14 amino acids. Germline lookup yields CDR1 MNHNS and CDR2 SASEGT. The junction had 5 bases not matched to a gene; V was cut back by 5 bases and J by 4 bases. CDR3 amino acids: CASSTGTANQPQHF. DNA for the CDR3: TGTGCCAGCAGTACCGGGACAGCAAATCAGCCCCAGCATTTT.

This clonotype was observed once. V gene TRBV7-6 combines with J gene TRBJ2-4; possibly TRBD2 for D (6 bases). This CDR3 contains 13 residues. Germline loops: CDR1 SGHVS, CDR2 FNYEAQ. Trimming cost V 1 base and J 11 bases, with 12 bases left between them. The CDR3 nucleotides are TGTGCCAGCAGCTTAGGGCTAGCGAGGTTTCAGTACTTC. Translating it yields CASSLGLARFQYF. Filled out from reference TRBV7-6 and TRBJ2-4, the complete variable domain reads GAGVSQSPRYKVTKRGQDVALRCDPISGHVSLYWYRQALGQGPEFLTYFNYEAQQDKSGLPNDRFSAERPEGSISTLTIQRTEQRDSAMYRCASSLGLARFQYFGAGTRLSVL.

J is TRBJ2-5 and V is TRBV27; D remains unclear. Germline CDR1 MNHEY, CDR2 SMNVEV (reference sequence). This CDR3 is built from 13 residues. V lost 5 bases and J 2 bases, leaving 9 bases between the germline ends. CDR3 in amino acids: CASSLPGQETQYF. The CDR3 DNA reads TGTGCCAGCAGTCTCCCTGGGCAAGAGACCCAGTACTTC.

The rearrangement joins TRBV4-1 to TRBJ2-1; TRBD1 matches 9 bases. V lost 3 bases and J lost 2; bases outside the gene matches: 5. CDR3 length: 16 amino acids. Germline V gene sequence: CDR1 MGHRA, CDR2 YSYEKL. CDR3 loop: CASSHPTGGAYNEQFF. CDR3 sequence (DNA): TGCGCCAGCAGCCACCCGACAGGGGGGGCCTACAATGAGCAGTTCTTC.

A few counts support this clonotype. J is TRBJ1-2 and V is TRBV6-1; D is unresolved. Germline V CDR1 and CDR2: MNHNS, SASEGT. V dropped 6 bases and J dropped 8 bases, with 13 bases sitting between them. The CDR3 has 12 amino acids. The CDR3 DNA sequence: TGTGCCAGCAGGGAGGGCCAGAGGGGCTACACCTTC. This gives the protein CASREGQRGYTF.

This clonotype appeared a few times. V and J are TRBV28 and TRBJ2-6; D gene unclear. The CDR3 is made up of 12 amino acids. CDR1 and CDR2 (germline): MDHEN, SYDVKM. Trimming shortened V by 8 bases and J by 3 bases, and 5 bases separated the two germline ends. CDR3 in amino acids: CASGVGANVLTF. CDR3 bases: TGTGCCAGCGGGGTTGGGGCCAACGTCCTGACTTTC.

This clonotype came up many times. This rearrangement joins TRBV27 to TRBJ2-7; 8 bases are a match to TRBD1. This CDR3 contains 14 residues. Germline assignment: CDR1 MNHEY and CDR2 SMNVEV (reference sequence). Trimming removed 3 bases from V and 3 bases from J; junction bases left unmatched: 4. CDR3 in amino acids: CASSFRTGNYEQYF. For the CDR3, the DNA is TGTGCCAGCAGTTTTCGGACAGGGAACTACGAGCAGTACTTC.

This clonotype was recorded at least ten times. The chain employs TRBV7-2 and TRBJ2-7; possible D gene TRBD2, 5 bases. This CDR3 comprises 14 residues. Deletions cut 5 bases from V and 2 bases from J, with 13 bases between. Germline V gives CDR1 SGHTA, CDR2 FQGNSA. CDR3 residues: CASSTYRDTYEQYF. The CDR3 nucleotides are TGTGCCAGCAGCACCTACCGGGATACCTACGAGCAGTACTTC. The whole variable domain, remainder taken from reference TRBV7-2 and TRBJ2-7, is GAGVSQSPSNKVTEKGKDVELRCDPISGHTALYWYRQSLGQGLEFLIYFQGNSAPDKSGLPSDRFSAERTGGSVSTLTIQRTQQEDSAVYLCASSTYRDTYEQYFGPGTRLTVT.

The table lists this clonotype with many counts. This chain joins TRBV30 and TRBJ2-1; 10 bases match TRBD2. The CDR3 has 17 amino acids. CDR1 and CDR2 (germline): GTSNPN, SVGIG (reference sequence). The J segment lost 6 bases and the V segment lost 1 base, leaving 12 bases of the junction unmatched. CDR3 region: CAWSGTTGLASRNEQFF. The CDR3, as DNA: TGTGCCTGGAGTGGAACCACGGGACTAGCGTCACGCAATGAGCAGTTCTTC.

This clonotype was seen repeatedly, ten times or more. The chain recombines TRBV12-3 or TRBV12-4 with TRBJ1-3; 8 nucleotides match TRBD1. This CDR3 region has 17 residues. V gave up 5 bases and J gave up 3 bases; unmatched junction bases: 12. The DNA of the CDR3 is TGTGCCAGCAGTCCCGGGACAGGTCCCTTGGGTGGAAACACCATATATTTT. This encodes CASSPGTGPLGGNTIYF.

There are many counts of this clonotype. The chain joins TRBV29-1 to TRBJ2-7; perhaps TRBD1 as D (6 bases). Deletions cut 3 bases from V and 6 bases from J, with 15 bases between. CDR3 length: 13 amino acids. CDR1 SQVTM and CDR2 ANQGSEA come from the germline V gene. In DNA form, the CDR3 reads TGCAGCGTTGAGTCAGGACAGAGGCGCGAGCAGTACTTC. Protein product: CSVESGQRREQYF.

This clonotype was observed a handful of times. Relative to the germline gene, one junction end is altered; a read error may explain this. The chain combines TRBV27 with TRBJ2-1; the D is unclear. Germline assignment: CDR1 MNHEY and CDR2 SMNVEV (reference sequence). The CDR3 is 13 amino acids. The CDR3 sequence: CASRGNSNNGQFF. CDR3 nucleotides: TGTGCCAGCAGGGGAAATAGCAACAATGGGCAGTTCTTC.

This clonotype was picked up many times. J is TRBJ1-6 and V is TRBV7-8, with 8 positions matching TRBD1. Germline values: CDR1 SGHVS, CDR2 FQNEAQ. The trim removed 3 bases at V and 11 bases at J, leaving 9 bases unmatched. The CDR3 is 15 residues long. The CDR3: CASSLGAGGATPLHF. In DNA, the CDR3 is TGTGCCAGCAGCTTGGGGGCAGGGGGCGCGACACCCCTCCACTTT.

This clonotype has at least ten counts. The genes are TRBV2 and TRBJ1-1; the D is unclear. Germline V gene sequence: CDR1 SNHLY, CDR2 FYNNEI. This CDR3 has 13 residues. V was pared by 3 bases and J by 11 bases, with 16 bases between. The CDR3 loop is CASSDGPQKVAFF. CDR3 DNA sequence: TGTGCCAGCAGTGACGGGCCCCAGAAGGTGGCTTTCTTT.

The J gene is TRBJ2-7, the V gene TRBV6-1; 7 bases agree with TRBD1. There are 12 residues in the CDR3. From germline, CDR1 is MNHNS and CDR2 SASEGT. The V and J ends lost 6 bases and 4 bases, in that order; junction bases with no gene match: 3. The CDR3 DNA reads as TGTGCCAGCAGGGAGACAGGGTACGAGCAGTACTTC. Protein product: CASRETGYEQYF.

V usage is TRBV28 and J usage is TRBJ2-1, with TRBD2 matching over 8 bases. The CDR3 runs 11 residues. Germline-derived CDR1 and CDR2 are MDHEN and SYDVKM. The ends lost 7 bases at V and 12 bases at J; junction bases unmatched: 5. CDR3 bases: TGTGCCAGCACGGGGGGGAGGTGGCAGTTCTTC. This encodes CASTGGRWQFF.

Many counts were recorded for this clonotype. The chain carries TRBV5-1 and TRBJ2-2; perhaps TRBD1 as D (5 bases). V lost 1 base, J lost 3 bases, and 7 bases lay in between. The CDR3 loop spans 14 amino acids. Per the germline V gene, CDR1 is SGHRS and CDR2 is YFSETQ. CDR3 in amino acids: CASSLTTDTGELFF. DNA for the CDR3: TGCGCCAGCAGCTTGACGACAGACACCGGGGAGCTGTTTTTT.

There are a few counts of this clonotype. J is TRBJ2-2 and V is TRBV28; D may be TRBD2 (5 bases). V was shortened by 5 bases and J by 0 bases, with 22 bases between the two germline ends. Germline CDR1 reads MDHEN; CDR2 reads SYDVKM. The CDR3 has 19 amino acids. The CDR3 DNA sequence: TGTGCCAGCAGTCCCCCGGGTGTGCGGGCCGACGCGAACACCGGGGAGCTGTTTTTT. Translating gives CASSPPGVRADANTGELFF.

This clonotype was seen many times. The chain recombines TRBV6-2 or TRBV6-3 with TRBJ2-1, with TRBD1 matching over 10 bases. CDR3 size: 16 residues. The germline V gene has CDR1 MNHEY and CDR2 SVGEGT. Losses at the gene ends were 5 bases for V and 3 bases for J; bases not matched to a gene: 7. The chain's CDR3 is CASSTPGTGDYNEQFF. DNA for the CDR3: TGTGCCAGCAGTACTCCCGGGACAGGGGACTACAATGAGCAGTTCTTC.

This clonotype occurred a few times. The DNA of the CDR3 is TGTGCCAGATCCCCTAGGTGCGGCTACACCTTC. Amino acids: CARSPRCGYTF. The chain employs TRBV11-3 and TRBJ1-2, with unresolved D. Germline-derived CDR1 and CDR2 are SGHNT and YENEEA. Trimming took off 9 bases at V and 8 bases at J, with 13 bases between the two ends. The CDR3 has 11 residues. Filled out from reference TRBV11-3 and TRBJ1-2, the complete variable domain reads EAGVVQSPRYKIIEKKQPVAFWCNPISGHNTLYWYLQNLGQGPELLIRYENEEAVDDSQLPKDRFSAERLKGVDSTLKIQPAELGDSAVYLCARSPRCGYTFGSGTRLTVV.

This chain joins TRBV4-3 and TRBJ1-5; D is unresolved. Germline lookup yields CDR1 LGHNA and CDR2 YSLEER. CDR3 size: 15 residues. V lost 0 bases and J 2 bases, leaving 8 bases between the germline ends. The CDR3 spells CASSQDGKGNQPQHF. CDR3 in DNA: TGCGCCAGCAGCCAAGACGGAAAAGGCAATCAGCCCCAGCATTTT.